The 9 T cell receptor beta chains given below trace back to one sample, sequenced in a study of cytomegalovirus exposure and HLA in healthy donors. With 60 Vbeta and 13 Jbeta primers, the PCR was carried out. Profiling relied on immunoSEQ multiplex PCR, and the TCRdb table lists in-frame clones only, not all of them. The sample contains approximately 180,000 clones, more than 85% of which appear only once. Sample: PBMCs. Every receptor here comes from a girl under three years old in good health and CMV-seronegative.

The chain recombines TRBV7-2 with TRBJ2-2; D might be TRBD2 (6 bases). The V gene's germline CDR1 is SGHTA and CDR2 FQGNSA. The CDR3 has 17 amino acids. V was clipped by 4 bases and J by 3 bases, with 18 bases between them. CDR3 protein: CASSSSLPGLHTGELFF. CDR3 DNA: TGTGCCAGCAGCTCGAGTCTACCGGGACTTCACACCGGGGAGCTGTTTTTT.

This clone has just a few counts. This chain connects TRBV7-2 to TRBJ2-3; TRBD1 is a possible D gene (5 bases). The V gene's germline CDR1 is SGHTA and CDR2 FQGNSA. V lost 1 base to trimming and J lost 4 bases, with 12 bases between them. The CDR3 spans 15 residues. CDR3 nucleotide sequence: TGTGCCAGCAGCTTAGAGGGGCGCAGGGCAGATACGCAGTATTTT. This sequence encodes CASSLEGRRADTQYF.

V and J are TRBV10-2 and TRBJ1-3; D uncertain. The CDR3 length is 12 residues. Germline lookup yields CDR1 WSHSY and CDR2 SAAADI. The V gene lost 7 bases and the J gene lost 8 bases, with 12 bases spanning the gap. CDR3 sequence (DNA): TGCGCCAGCACTAAGAACCGGGACACCATATATTTT. Residues: CASTKNRDTIYF.

J is TRBJ2-2 and V is TRBV27, with a possible D match to TRBD2 (5 bases). The CDR3 is 18 residues long. The germline gives CDR1 MNHEY, CDR2 SMNVEV (reference sequence). Trimming stripped 1 base from V and 4 bases from J, with 19 bases between. The CDR3 loop is CASSLFARTPRATGELFF. CDR3 coding DNA: TGTGCCAGCAGTTTATTTGCTAGGACTCCGAGGGCCACCGGGGAGCTGTTTTTT.

In DNA, the CDR3 is TGTGCCAGCCGCGCCCGGGACAGCTCCTACGAGCAGTACTTC. It encodes CASRARDSSYEQYF. The rearrangement uses TRBV11-1 and TRBJ2-7, with 7 bases identical to TRBD1. The CDR3 is 14 amino acids. Germline V gene data show CDR1 as SGHAT and CDR2 as FQDESV (reference sequence). V was pared by 8 bases and J by 0 bases, with 7 bases of the junction left unmatched.

This chain uses TRBV7-8 with TRBJ2-5; D unclear. The assigned J gene may be wrong: the sequence end matches TRBJ2-7 better. From germline, CDR1 is SGHVS and CDR2 FQNEAQ. The CDR3 consists of 14 residues. The CDR3 protein is CASSLVGLGYEQYF. The CDR3 DNA reads as TGTGCCAGCAGCTTAGTCGGATTGGGCTACGAGCAGTACTTC.

The CDR3 bases are TGCAGCGTTGAAGCCGCCTACAATGAGCAGTTCTTC. Translation gives CSVEAAYNEQFF. The V and J genes are TRBV29-1 and TRBJ2-1; D remains ambiguous. This CDR3 is 12 amino acids long. Between the trimmed V and J ends, which lost 1 base and 2 bases, there was a span of 3 bases. Per germline, CDR1 SQVTM and CDR2 ANQGSEA.

V and J are TRBV7-2 and TRBJ1-2; TRBD1 might be the D (6 bases). Germline CDR1 SGHTA, CDR2 FQGNSA. The CDR3 runs to 12 residues. V was pared by 6 bases and J by 7 bases, with 12 bases between. CDR3 protein: CASSNRGGGYTF. CDR3 DNA: TGTGCCAGCAGTAATCGAGGGGGTGGCTACACCTTC. Drawing the rest from reference TRBV7-2 and TRBJ1-2, the complete variable domain is GAGVSQSPSNKVTEKGKDVELRCDPISGHTALYWYRQSLGQGLEFLIYFQGNSAPDKSGLPSDRFSAERTGGSVSTLTIQRTQQEDSAVYLCASSNRGGGYTFGSGTRLTVV.

The CDR3 nucleotides read TGCAGTGCTCTACGGGGTGCTGAAGCTTTCTTT. Translated, it gives CSALRGAEAFF. The V gene is TRBV20-1, the J gene TRBJ1-1; no reliable D call. V was pared by 5 bases and J by 6 bases, with 10 bases between. Germline values: CDR1 DFQATT, CDR2 SNEGSKA (reference sequence). The CDR3 is made up of 11 amino acids.